The 16 T cell receptor beta chains below come from one sample, sequenced in a study of blood T cell repertoires in COVID-19. The protocol was immunoSEQ multiplex PCR, while the TCRdb copy is restricted to in-frame clones and leaves out a portion. This sample has fewer than 300,000 clones, with about 86% found just once. Sequencing was performed on peripheral blood. The receptors derive from a person aged 70 to 85 with COVID-19, enrolled during active disease.

This rearrangement joins TRBV7-2 to TRBJ1-1; the D is unclear. The CDR3 contains 13 residues. Trimming removed 1 base from V and 6 bases from J, with 9 bases in between. Looked up from germline, CDR1 is SGHTA and CDR2 is FQGNSA. The CDR3 loop reads CASSLVPESEAFF. For the CDR3, the DNA is TGTGCCAGCAGCTTAGTCCCTGAGTCTGAAGCTTTCTTT.

The chain carries TRBV5-8 and TRBJ2-1; 12 positions agree with TRBD2. The CDR3 is made up of 14 amino acids. Germline lookup yields CDR1 SGHTS and CDR2 YDEGEE. After removal of 5 bases from V and 14 bases from J, the junction contained 11 bases not matched to a gene. The CDR3 region is CASRLLAGGPGEFF. The CDR3 DNA follows: TGTGCCAGCAGGTTGCTAGCGGGAGGGCCCGGTGAGTTCTTC.

The gene calls are TRBV3-1 (or the pseudogene TRBV3-2) and TRBJ2-7; maybe TRBD1 (5 bases). The CDR3 spans 14 residues. Germline V lookup: CDR1 LGHDT, CDR2 YNNKEL (reference sequence). With 4 bases removed from V and 8 bases from J, the gap between germline ends came to 18 bases. The CDR3 protein is CASSPPATVVKQYF. The CDR3 DNA is TGTGCCAGCAGCCCACCGGCGACAGTGGTTAAGCAGTACTTC.

J is TRBJ1-1 and V is TRBV29-1, with TRBD1 matching 7 bases. Germline CDR1 and CDR2: SQVTM and ANQGSEA. The V segment lost 7 bases and the J segment 2 bases; nucleotides outside the gene matches: 13. There are 15 residues in the CDR3. The CDR3 protein is CSAQGVGGINTEAFF. The CDR3 DNA reads as TGCAGCGCCCAAGGGGTAGGGGGCATCAACACTGAAGCTTTCTTT. Variable domain in full (rest from reference TRBV29-1 and TRBJ1-1): SAVISQKPSRDICQRGTSLTIQCQVDSQVTMMFWYRQQPGQSLTLIATANQGSEATYESGFVIDKFPISRPNLTFSTLTVSNMSPEDSSIYLCSAQGVGGINTEAFFGQGTRLTVV.

The count of this clone is one. This chain connects TRBV7-2 to TRBJ1-2; D is uncertain. Germline CDR1 is SGHTA and CDR2 is FQGNSA. Trimming took 2 bases from V and 7 from J, leaving 8 bases between them. The CDR3 length is 12 residues. This CDR3 is CASSLKQTGYTF. The DNA for the CDR3 is TGTGCCAGCAGCTTAAAACAGACTGGCTACACCTTC.

V and J are TRBV5-6 and TRBJ1-1; TRBD1 aligns across 9 bases. There are 19 residues in the CDR3. Germline V gene sequence: CDR1 SGHDT, CDR2 YYEEEE. V was clipped by 5 bases and J by 7 bases; unmatched bases: 24. The CDR3 DNA reads as TGTGCCAGCAGGATAACGAAGGACAGGGGTGGCCTGTATCAGAATGAAGCTTTCTTT. Residues: CASRITKDRGGLYQNEAFF. The variable domain in full, completed from reference TRBV5-6 and TRBJ1-1, reads DAGVTQSPTHLIKTRGQQVTLRCSPKSGHDTVSWYQQALGQGPQFIFQYYEEEERQRGNFPDRFSGHQFPNYSSELNVNALLLGDSALYLCASRITKDRGGLYQNEAFFGQGTRLTVV.

The chain carries TRBV7-8 and TRBJ1-1; D may be TRBD1 (6 bases). Per the germline V gene, CDR1 is SGHVS and CDR2 is FQNEAQ. The CDR3 is 16 residues long. The V end lost 0 bases, the J end lost 5 bases, and 16 bases lay between the germline ends. DNA of the CDR3: TGTGCCAGCAGCTTAGCATCGGCAGGGGCGGTTACTGAAGCTTTCTTT. The encoded protein is CASSLASAGAVTEAFF. The full variable domain, completed using reference TRBV7-8 and TRBJ1-1, is GAGVSQSPRYKVAKRGQDVALRCDPISGHVSLFWYQQALGQGPEFLTYFQNEAQLDKSGLPSDRFFAERPEGSVSTLKIQRTQQEDSAVYLCASSLASAGAVTEAFFGQGTRLTVV.

The V and J genes are TRBV6-6 and TRBJ2-1; a possible D gene is TRBD2 (7 bases). Trimming cost V 2 bases and J 7 bases, with 18 bases left between them. Germline CDR1 MNHNY, CDR2 SVGAGI (reference sequence). The CDR3 extends over 16 amino acids. This chain's CDR3 is CASSYALGGARNEQFF. The CDR3 DNA follows: TGTGCCAGCAGTTACGCCCTGGGGGGGGCTCGGAATGAGCAGTTCTTC.

This clone is a singleton in its sample. The chain has TRBV7-9 and TRBJ1-1; TRBD1 aligns across 10 bases. V shed 3 bases, J shed 6 bases, and the junction held 7 bases outside the gene matches. The CDR3 is 15 residues long. Looked up from germline, CDR1 is SEHNR and CDR2 is FQNEAQ (reference sequence). CDR3 amino acids: CASSLETGGKAEAFF. The CDR3 DNA reads TGTGCCAGCAGCTTGGAGACAGGGGGCAAGGCTGAAGCTTTCTTT.

V is TRBV15 and J is TRBJ2-3, with D perhaps matching TRBD1 (6 bases). CDR3 size: 13 residues. CDR1 and CDR2 (germline): LNHNV, YYDKDF (reference sequence). Trimming took off 0 bases at V and 11 bases at J, with 12 bases between the two ends. This CDR3 reads CATSRDRGAWQYF. The CDR3 DNA reads TGTGCCACCAGCAGAGACAGGGGCGCATGGCAGTATTTT.

This chain uses TRBV7-2 with TRBJ1-5, with D maybe TRBD1 (6 bases). Germline lookup yields CDR1 SGHTA and CDR2 FQGNSA. Trimming shortened V by 5 bases and J by 1 base, and 12 bases separated the two germline ends. The CDR3 is 15 residues long. The CDR3 sequence is CASSLGGLSNQPQHF. CDR3 DNA sequence: TGTGCCAGCAGCCTAGGGGGGCTCAGCAATCAGCCCCAGCATTTT.

V gene TRBV7-3 combines with J gene TRBJ1-2; D may be TRBD1 (6 bases). This CDR3 is built from 13 residues. The V gene's germline CDR1 is SGHTA and CDR2 FQGTGA. V lost 4 bases to trimming and J lost 5 bases, with 11 bases between them. The CDR3 is CASSSPGDYGYTF. In nucleotides, the CDR3 is TGTGCCAGCAGCTCCCCAGGGGATTATGGCTACACCTTC.

The J gene is TRBJ1-6, the V gene TRBV27, with no clear D. The CDR3 is 15 amino acids. Trimming removed 2 bases from V and 7 bases from J, with 12 bases in between. Germline CDR1 and CDR2: MNHEY and SMNVEV (reference sequence). In DNA, the CDR3 is TGTGCCAGCAGTTTACGGCCGCTCGGGAATTCACCCCTCCACTTT. As protein: CASSLRPLGNSPLHF.

In its sample, this clone was seen once. The rearrangement uses TRBV9 and TRBJ2-7; 7 nucleotides match TRBD1. The CDR3 has 16 amino acids. From germline, CDR1 is SGDLS and CDR2 YYNGEE. Trimming removed 4 bases from V and 7 bases from J; junction bases left unmatched: 17. CDR3 DNA: TGTGCCAGCAGCACCCGTACCGTTAGGGGGCCCAAGGAGCAGTACTTC. It translates to CASSTRTVRGPKEQYF.

The V gene is TRBV27, the J gene TRBJ1-3; 8 positions agree with TRBD1. This CDR3 region has 17 residues. Germline V gene lookup returns CDR1 MNHEY and CDR2 SMNVEV (reference sequence). J lost 0 bases, V lost 6 bases, and 10 bases had no gene match. CDR3 nucleotide sequence: TGTGCCAGCAGCGACAGGGGAGGGCCTCTCTCTGGAAACACCATATATTTT. The encoded protein is CASSDRGGPLSGNTIYF.

The rearrangement uses TRBV7-3 and TRBJ2-2; possibly TRBD2 for D (7 bases). V lost 5 bases and J 7 bases, leaving 14 bases between the germline ends. The germline V gene encodes CDR1 SGHTA and CDR2 FQGTGA. This CDR3 is 14 amino acids long. For the CDR3, the DNA is TGTGCCAGCAGCCCGAATAGGGGGGGCGGGGAGCTGTTTTTT. This sequence encodes CASSPNRGGGELFF.